The present T cell receptor (beta chain) was sequenced within a study of response to subunit inactivated influenza vaccine. Study-wide results and limits: Few new T cells, the authors suggested, are recruited by each seasonal influenza vaccination.

Germline CDR1 reads SEHNR; CDR2 reads FQNEAQ (reference sequence). The CDR3 contains 12 residues. V lost 1 base to trimming and J lost 6 bases, with 6 bases between them. TCRdb used MiXCR to reprocess the RT-PCR reads, holding one entry per CDR3 protein. The repertoire holds 860,000 or so distinct CDR3 sequences, roughly 20% seen once, with roughly a tenth in the top ten. A word on this clonotype: Its target is unknown.

The sequenced sample was PBMCs from blood, obtained 4 to 6 days after vaccination. The chain joins TRBV7-9 to TRBJ2-5; D is unresolved. The receptor was derived from a man aged 50-59 years who received an inactivated influenza vaccine. The CDR3 sequence is CASSLDRKTQYF. The DNA for the CDR3 is TGTGCCAGCAGCTTAGATCGGAAGACCCAGTACTTC. The full variable domain, its missing parts supplied by reference TRBV7-9 and TRBJ2-5, is DTGVSQNPRHKITKRGQNVTFRCDPISEHNRLYWYRQTLGQGPEFLTYFQNEAQLEKSRLLSDRFSAERPKGSFSTLEIQRTEQGDSAMYLCASSLDRKTQYFGPGTRLLVL.